The 28 T cell receptor beta chains presented below share a single source sample, sequenced in a study of OX40 agonist ivuxolimab in advanced cancers. Assay: immunoSEQ multiplex PCR; the TCRdb copy retains only in-frame clones and omits some. Found here are 35,000 to 40,000 clones, more than 75% of them singletons; the top ten hold roughly a fifth. Here the sequenced sample was CD4+ or CD8+ T cells sorted from blood, taken in a trial of the OX40 agonist ivuxolimab. The receptors were gathered from an adult with an advanced solid tumor such as melanoma, head and neck, liver or kidney cancer.

The genes are TRBV7-3 and TRBJ2-5, with D tentatively TRBD2 (6 bases). V was cut by 8 bases and J by 5 bases, with 18 bases left in between. Germline V gene sequence: CDR1 SGHTA, CDR2 FQGTGA. The CDR3 is 14 residues long. The CDR3 DNA reads as TGTGCCAGCGGGAATGGGGAGGAGACGGAGACCCAGTACTTC. Amino acid sequence: CASGNGEETETQYF.

J is TRBJ1-6 and V is TRBV30; D unresolved. V was shortened by 2 bases and J by 10 bases, with 21 bases between the two germline ends. Germline V gene sequence: CDR1 GTSNPN, CDR2 SVGIG (reference sequence). This CDR3 has 16 residues. Written as DNA, the CDR3 is TGTGCCTGGAGTTCGGCCGGGTCCTCTACTGGATCACCCCTCCACTTT. This translates into CAWSSAGSSTGSPLHF.

This chain joins TRBV2 and TRBJ2-1, with D possibly being TRBD1 (5 bases). V lost 7 bases to trimming and J lost 1 base, with 8 bases between them. Germline loops: CDR1 SNHLY, CDR2 FYNNEI. The CDR3 totals 13 residues. The CDR3 here is CASMTESYNEQFF. The CDR3 DNA reads as TGTGCCAGCATGACAGAATCCTACAATGAGCAGTTCTTC.

The chain couples TRBV19 to TRBJ1-2; 7 bases fit TRBD1. Per germline, CDR1 LNHDA and CDR2 SQIVND (reference sequence). Unmatched junction bases numbered 3, after V lost 5 bases and J lost 0 bases. This CDR3 contains 14 residues. In nucleotides, the CDR3 is TGTGCCAGTAGTCAGGGGGGCGCTAACTATGGCTACACCTTC. Translated: CASSQGGANYGYTF.

In its sample, this clone is medium-sized. The chain is built from TRBV28 and TRBJ1-2; TRBD1 might be the D (6 bases). The CDR3 extends over 14 amino acids. CDR1 is MDHEN and CDR2 is SYDVKM in the germline V gene. V was cut by 3 bases and J by 6 bases, with 14 bases left in between. CDR3 DNA: TGTGCCAGCAGTTTTCCAGGGGATGGGGATGGCTACACCTTC. Translated, it gives CASSFPGDGDGYTF.

The V gene is TRBV29-1, the J gene TRBJ2-4; 8 bases fit TRBD1. Germline CDR1 is SQVTM and CDR2 is ANQGSEA. The junction had 6 bases not matched to a gene; V was cut back by 0 bases and J by 5 bases. CDR3 length: 15 amino acids. For the CDR3, the DNA is TGCAGCGTTGAAGAGAAGGGCAGGGGGCAAAACATTCAGTACTTC. This sequence encodes CSVEEKGRGQNIQYF.

In this sample, this clone turned up once. The V call is TRBV7-9, the J call TRBJ2-7, with D tentatively TRBD1 or TRBD2 (7 bases each). In germline, CDR1 is SEHNR, CDR2 FQNEAQ (reference sequence). This CDR3 spans 14 amino acids. Trimming stripped 5 bases from V and 5 bases from J, with 16 bases between. Here the CDR3 DNA reads TGTGCCAGCAGCGTCAGGGGGGGACGGGACGAGCAGTACTTC. The encoded protein is CASSVRGGRDEQYF.

This clone was observed a handful of times. This chain links TRBV11-2 with TRBJ1-1; D uncertain. CDR3 length: 12 amino acids. Germline V CDR1 and CDR2: SGHAT, FQNNGV. V lost 1 base to trimming and J lost 5 bases, with 5 bases between them. The CDR3 bases are TGTGCCAGCAGCTTAGGGGTAACTGAAGCTTTCTTT. Translated: CASSLGVTEAFF.

The chain joins TRBV7-9 to TRBJ2-2; no definite D call. The CDR3 spans 14 residues. V was pared by 6 bases and J by 3 bases, with 11 bases between. CDR1 and CDR2 (germline): SEHNR, FQNEAQ (reference sequence). The CDR3 is CASRTDGDTGELFF. CDR3 sequence (DNA): TGTGCCAGCAGGACGGACGGCGACACCGGGGAGCTGTTTTTT.

The rearrangement joins TRBV18 to TRBJ1-5; D not certain. From germline, CDR1 is KGHSH and CDR2 LQKENI. The CDR3 is made up of 14 amino acids. Trimming stripped 6 bases from V and 2 bases from J, with 11 bases between. For the CDR3, the DNA is TGTGCCAGCTCGGCCTCGGCAGGCAATCAGCCCCAGCATTTT. This sequence encodes CASSASAGNQPQHF. Complete variable domain (other parts from reference TRBV18 and TRBJ1-5): NAGVMQNPRHLVRRRGQEARLRCSPMKGHSHVYWYRQLPEEGLKFMVYLQKENIIDESGMPKERFSAEFPKEGPSILRIQQVVRGDSAAYFCASSASAGNQPQHFGDGTRLSIL.

This chain joins TRBV18 and TRBJ2-2, with D possibly matching TRBD1 (6 bases). The V and J ends lost 6 bases and 0 bases respectively, with 14 bases between them. There are 16 residues in the CDR3. Germline assignment: CDR1 KGHSH and CDR2 LQKENI. The CDR3 loop reads CASSRSGTTNTGELFF. The CDR3 region has the DNA TGTGCCAGCTCTCGCTCCGGGACAACGAACACCGGGGAGCTGTTTTTT.

The chain links TRBV29-1 to TRBJ2-3; possibly TRBD2 for D (5 bases). The CDR3 runs to 13 residues. Trimming took 4 bases from V and 1 from J, leaving 9 bases between them. Germline CDR1 SQVTM, CDR2 ANQGSEA. CDR3 nucleotides: TGCAGCGTTGCGGTTAGCGGCACAGATACGCAGTATTTT. Its translation is CSVAVSGTDTQYF.

The chain recombines TRBV5-6 with TRBJ1-2; tentatively, D is TRBD1 (6 bases). Germline V gene sequence: CDR1 SGHDT, CDR2 YYEEEE. Trimming shortened V by 4 bases and J by 4 bases, and 14 bases separated the two germline ends. The CDR3 spans 14 residues. The CDR3 nucleotides are TGTGCCAGCAGCCCGGGGACACAATTCTATGGCTACACCTTC. This encodes CASSPGTQFYGYTF.

The chain recombines TRBV4-2 with TRBJ2-1, with TRBD2 as a possible D gene (5 bases). V lost 4 bases and J lost 8, with 9 bases in between. The CDR3 runs to 12 residues. Germline CDR1 and CDR2: LGHNA and YNFKEQ. The CDR3 loop is CASSLSGYEQFF. The DNA for the CDR3 is TGTGCCAGCAGCCTCAGCGGCTATGAGCAGTTCTTC.

The gene calls are TRBV5-6 and TRBJ1-1; the D gene is possibly TRBD1 (5 bases). This CDR3 spans 14 amino acids. Trimming cost V 0 bases and J 6 bases, with 12 bases left between them. The germline V gene encodes CDR1 SGHDT and CDR2 YYEEEE. In DNA, the CDR3 is TGTGCCAGCAGCTTGGGGGGGTCGGACGCTGAAGCTTTCTTT. It specifies CASSLGGSDAEAFF.

The rearrangement links TRBV7-6 to TRBJ2-1, with D possibly matching TRBD2 (6 bases). The CDR3 runs to 16 residues. Germline V gene data show CDR1 as SGHVS and CDR2 as FNYEAQ. The ends were cut back, 1 base at V and 7 bases at J, with 17 bases in the middle. The CDR3 DNA reads as TGTGCCAGCAGCTTAGATGTATCGGGGGTTGGTAATGAGCAGTTCTTC. Translation gives CASSLDVSGVGNEQFF. The entire variable domain, with the rest obtained from reference TRBV7-6 and TRBJ2-1, is as follows: GAGVSQSPRYKVTKRGQDVALRCDPISGHVSLYWYRQALGQGPEFLTYFNYEAQQDKSGLPNDRFSAERPEGSISTLTIQRTEQRDSAMYRCASSLDVSGVGNEQFFGPGTRLTVL.

This sequence joins TRBV14 and TRBJ1-3; D uncertain. Germline V gives CDR1 SGHDN, CDR2 FVKESK. CDR3 length equals 13 residues. V was trimmed by 4 bases and J by 1 base, leaving 5 bases between them. The CDR3 DNA is TGTGCCAGCAGCCGCGGATCTGGAAACACCATATATTTT. It encodes CASSRGSGNTIYF.

The chain carries TRBV5-6 and TRBJ1-3, with D possibly TRBD1 on 5 matching bases. V was shortened by 3 bases and J by 0 bases, with 13 bases between the two germline ends. The CDR3 loop spans 16 amino acids. CDR1 and CDR2 (germline): SGHDT, YYEEEE. The CDR3 DNA sequence: TGTGCCAGCAGCTGGGGCCCGTCGAACTCTGGAAACACCATATATTTT. It translates to CASSWGPSNSGNTIYF.

This clone was recorded many times. The CDR3 coding sequence is TGTGCCAGCAGCGCCTCGGACAGGGGCTATGGCTACACCTTC. The encoded protein is CASSASDRGYGYTF. This chain joins TRBV9 and TRBJ1-2, with TRBD1 matching over 9 bases. Losses at the gene ends were 3 bases for V and 4 bases for J; bases not matched to a gene: 4. The CDR3 spans 14 residues. Germline V gene lookup returns CDR1 SGDLS and CDR2 YYNGEE.

V is TRBV27 and J is TRBJ1-3; 7 bases are shared with TRBD1. V gave up 1 base and J gave up 8 bases; unmatched junction bases: 5. This CDR3 contains 14 residues. Germline assignment: CDR1 MNHEY and CDR2 SMNVEV (reference sequence). CDR3 residues: CASSLYPTGDTIYF. The CDR3 bases are TGTGCCAGCAGTTTATACCCCACAGGGGACACCATATATTTT.

In this sample, this clone turned up a few times. The CDR3 nucleotides read TGTGCCAGCAGCCCGATTATTGACGGGACAGGGCCGGATACGCAGTATTTT. It yields the protein CASSPIIDGTGPDTQYF. This chain connects TRBV5-5 to TRBJ2-3; TRBD1 matches at 9 bases. J gave up 6 bases and V 4 bases, and 15 bases lay outside the gene matches. Per the germline V gene, CDR1 is SGHKS and CDR2 is YYEKEE (reference sequence). The CDR3 spans 17 residues.

The gene calls are TRBV15 and TRBJ1-4; 9 bases align to TRBD1. CDR3 size: 15 residues. V trimming: 5 bases; J trimming: 6 bases; junction bases outside the gene matches: 7. Germline CDR1 LNHNV, CDR2 YYDKDF (reference sequence). The CDR3 here is CATSSPGQGDEKLFF. The CDR3 DNA reads TGTGCCACCAGCTCTCCGGGACAGGGTGATGAAAAACTGTTTTTT.

The chain employs TRBV7-3 and TRBJ2-5; 7 bases map to TRBD1. This CDR3 is 13 amino acids long. The V segment lost 4 bases and the J segment 6 bases; nucleotides outside the gene matches: 5. Germline CDR1 SGHTA, CDR2 FQGTGA. CDR3 in DNA: TGTGCCAGCAGCTCCCGACAGGGAAAGACCCAGTACTTC. It yields the protein CASSSRQGKTQYF. The whole variable domain, remainder taken from reference TRBV7-3 and TRBJ2-5, is GAGVSQTPSNKVTEKGKYVELRCDPISGHTALYWYRQSLGQGPEFLIYFQGTGAADDSGLPNDRFFAVRPEGSVSTLKIQRTERGDSAVYLCASSSRQGKTQYFGPGTRLLVL.

The rearrangement joins TRBV6-5 to TRBJ1-4; D call uncertain. Trimming shortened V by 2 bases and J by 0 bases, and 4 bases separated the two germline ends. The CDR3 totals 14 residues. CDR1 and CDR2 (germline): MNHEY, SVGAGI. CDR3 nucleotides: TGTGCCAGCAGTTACGGGACAACTAATGAAAAACTGTTTTTT. Amino acids: CASSYGTTNEKLFF.

J is TRBJ2-7 and V is TRBV9, with 8 bases lining up with TRBD2. Germline V CDR1 and CDR2: SGDLS, YYNGEE. The CDR3 has 16 residues. V gave up 3 bases and J gave up 6 bases; unmatched junction bases: 14. The CDR3 nucleotides are TGTGCCAGCAGCGACCCGGGTGGCGCGGGGGGCAGCGAGCAGTACTTC. Its translation: CASSDPGGAGGSEQYF.

This clone qualifies as medium-sized (0.01 to 0.1%). The chain has TRBV7-8 and TRBJ1-1, with no clear D. Germline assignment: CDR1 SGHVS and CDR2 FQNEAQ. Deletions cut 1 base from V and 0 bases from J, with 3 bases between. This CDR3 has 13 amino acids. The CDR3 coding sequence is TGTGCCAGCAGCTTAGTCTTGAACACTGAAGCTTTCTTT. It codes for CASSLVLNTEAFF.

Here the CDR3 reads CASPASGPETQYF. The CDR3 DNA is TGTGCCAGCCCAGCTAGCGGCCCAGAGACCCAGTACTTC. The chain links TRBV2 to TRBJ2-5, with 7 bases lining up with TRBD2. The germline V gene has CDR1 SNHLY and CDR2 FYNNEI. CDR3 size: 13 residues. V was clipped by 8 bases and J by 4 bases; unmatched bases: 7.

J is TRBJ2-1 and V is TRBV6-1, with TRBD2 identical over 12 bases. CDR3 size: 16 residues. Germline values: CDR1 MNHNS, CDR2 SASEGT. V gave up 3 bases and J gave up 3 bases; unmatched junction bases: 3. The CDR3 DNA follows: TGTGCCAGCAGTGAGATGGGACTAGCGGGCTACAATGAGCAGTTCTTC. It encodes CASSEMGLAGYNEQFF.